The following is a TCR beta chain sequence with its context. The antigen remains undetermined. The sample is drawn from a study of T cells after yellow fever vaccination. Background on the study: Low-cell-number fractions underwent preparation using SMART-Seq v4 Ultra Low Input. Study outcomes and limitations: There was a small share of clonotypes that showed up in both the CD4 and CD8 compartments. There was a possibility that FACS-sorted repertoires contained abundant clonotypes contaminating from the bulk population.

This CDR3 region has 16 residues. V was trimmed by 3 bases and J by 1 base, leaving 15 bases between them. The germline V gene has CDR1 MNHEY and CDR2 SVGAGI. Generation of TCR cDNA used 5'RACE template switching (which added a universal primer site and UMIs). A single record per CDR3 protein comes from TCRdb applying MiXCR to the 5' RACE reads. The top ten hold approximately 0.85% of the sample, which has a few hundred thousand distinct CDR3 sequences, roughly 7.2% seen once. This material consisted of CD4+ T cells sorted from PBMCs, taken 15 days after the yellow fever booster vaccination. The TCR originated in a man aged 25 to 40 who received the YFV17D yellow fever vaccine. The rearrangement uses TRBV6-5 and TRBJ1-1; perhaps TRBD1 as D (5 bases). DNA for the CDR3: TGTGCCAGCAGTTATAGCGGCGGGGGTGAGAACACTGAAGCTTTCTTT. Translating it yields CASSYSGGGENTEAFF.